The clone carrying this T cell receptor (beta chain) was seen at least ten times. The antigen remains undetermined. The sample belongs to a study of CD8 T cells in ankylosing spondylitis. Notes on the study in general: There was a TCR beta motif, made of several highly homologous variants, that appeared characteristic of ankylosing spondylitis blood.

Trimming removed 0 bases at V and 0 bases at J, with 9 bases between. From germline, CDR1 is SQVTM and CDR2 ANQGSEA. The CDR3 is 15 residues long. TCRdb fed the 5' RACE reads into MiXCR, producing one record per CDR3 protein. The data contain a few hundred thousand distinct CDR3 sequences, less than 10% of them seen just once; the ten biggest clones take up roughly 15%. Sequenced: blood, either unsorted or a sorted T cell fraction (not recorded which). The sequence was collected from a male donor with ankylosing spondylitis. V and J are TRBV29-1 and TRBJ2-1; D is perhaps TRBD1 or TRBD2 (5 bases each). The CDR3 DNA follows: TGCAGCGTTGAAGAAGAGGGGAGCTCCTACAATGAGCAGTTCTTC. Its translation is CSVEEEGSSYNEQFF.